This T cell receptor beta chain was sequenced for a study of identical twins. Trimming removed 5 bases from V and 1 base from J, with 11 bases in between. The germline V gene has CDR1 MNHEY and CDR2 SMNVEV (reference sequence). This CDR3 contains 14 residues. This clonotype was seen many times. Its specificity is not known. Study-level results: Excess low generation probability was seen in twin-shared out-of-frame alpha sequences.

TCRdb fed the 5' RACE reads into MiXCR, producing one record per CDR3 protein. This sample has 150,000 or so distinct CDR3 sequences, with under 4.5% found just once. The chain uses TRBV27 and TRBJ1-1, with no clear D. The material sequenced was memory T cells sorted from blood. This TCR came from a man between 18 and 29 years old in good health. The CDR3 DNA reads TGTGCCAGCAGTGGAAGGAAAAGGAACACTGAAGCTTTCTTT. It is translated as CASSGRKRNTEAFF.